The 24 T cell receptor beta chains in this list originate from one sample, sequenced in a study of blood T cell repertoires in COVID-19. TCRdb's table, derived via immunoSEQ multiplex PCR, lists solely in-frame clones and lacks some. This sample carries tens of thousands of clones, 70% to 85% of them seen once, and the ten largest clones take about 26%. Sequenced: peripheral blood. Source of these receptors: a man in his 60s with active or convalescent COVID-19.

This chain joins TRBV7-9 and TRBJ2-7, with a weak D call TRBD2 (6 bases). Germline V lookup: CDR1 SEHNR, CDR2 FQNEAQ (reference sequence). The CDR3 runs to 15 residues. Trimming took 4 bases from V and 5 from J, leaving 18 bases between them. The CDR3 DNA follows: TGTGCCAGCAGCTCACCGCCTATGACTAGACACGAGCAGTACTTC. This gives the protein CASSSPPMTRHEQYF.

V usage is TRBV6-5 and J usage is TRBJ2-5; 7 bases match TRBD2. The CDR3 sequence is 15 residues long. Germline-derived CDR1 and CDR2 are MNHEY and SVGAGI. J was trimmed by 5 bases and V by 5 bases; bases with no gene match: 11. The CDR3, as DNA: TGTGCCAGCAGTAGCCGGCCGGGGGGTTGGGAGACCCAGTACTTC. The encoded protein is CASSSRPGGWETQYF.

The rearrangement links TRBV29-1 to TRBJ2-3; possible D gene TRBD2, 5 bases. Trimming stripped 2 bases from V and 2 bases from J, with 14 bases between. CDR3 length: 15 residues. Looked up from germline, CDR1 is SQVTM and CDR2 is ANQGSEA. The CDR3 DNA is TGCAGCGTTGAAAATCGAACGGGGTACACAGATACGCAGTATTTT. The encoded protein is CSVENRTGYTDTQYF.

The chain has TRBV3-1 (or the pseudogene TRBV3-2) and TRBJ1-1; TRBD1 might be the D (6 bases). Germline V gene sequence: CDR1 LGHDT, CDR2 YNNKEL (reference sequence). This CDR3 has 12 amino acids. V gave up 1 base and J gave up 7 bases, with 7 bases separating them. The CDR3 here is CASSQGGREAFF. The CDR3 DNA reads TGTGCCAGCAGCCAAGGGGGGCGTGAAGCTTTCTTT.

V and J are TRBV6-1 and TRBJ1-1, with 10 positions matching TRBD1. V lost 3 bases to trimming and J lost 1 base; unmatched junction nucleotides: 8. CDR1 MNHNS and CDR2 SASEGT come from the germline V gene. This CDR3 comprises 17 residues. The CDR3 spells CASSDPRQGARNTEAFF. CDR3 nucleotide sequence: TGTGCCAGCAGTGACCCCCGACAGGGGGCGCGGAACACTGAAGCTTTCTTT.

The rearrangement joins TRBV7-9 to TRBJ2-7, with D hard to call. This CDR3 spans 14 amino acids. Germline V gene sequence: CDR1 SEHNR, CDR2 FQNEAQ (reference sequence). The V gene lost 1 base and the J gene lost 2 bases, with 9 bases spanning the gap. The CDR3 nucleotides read TGTGCCAGCAGCTTAGTAACGAGGCCCTACGAGCAGTACTTC. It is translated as CASSLVTRPYEQYF.

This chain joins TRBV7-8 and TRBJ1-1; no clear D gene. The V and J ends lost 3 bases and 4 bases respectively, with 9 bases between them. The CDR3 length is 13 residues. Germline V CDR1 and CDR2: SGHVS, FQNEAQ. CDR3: CASSLEVRTEAFF. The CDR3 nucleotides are TGTGCCAGCAGCTTGGAGGTGCGCACTGAAGCTTTCTTT.

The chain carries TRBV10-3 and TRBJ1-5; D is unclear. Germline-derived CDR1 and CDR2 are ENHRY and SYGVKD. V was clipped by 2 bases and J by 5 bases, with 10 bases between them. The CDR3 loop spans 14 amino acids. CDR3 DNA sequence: TGTGCCATCAGTGAGGCAGGAGGCCATCAGCCCCAGCATTTT. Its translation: CAISEAGGHQPQHF.

CDR3 DNA sequence: TGTGCCAGCAGCTTGGCCGGGACAGGGAGGGGTGTTACTGAAGCTTTCTTT. Protein sequence: CASSLAGTGRGVTEAFF. V and J are TRBV5-4 and TRBJ1-1, with 9 bases matching TRBD1. There are 17 residues in the CDR3. CDR1 is SGHNT, CDR2 YYREEE, per germline (reference sequence). After removal of 0 bases from V and 5 bases from J, the junction contained 11 bases not matched to a gene.

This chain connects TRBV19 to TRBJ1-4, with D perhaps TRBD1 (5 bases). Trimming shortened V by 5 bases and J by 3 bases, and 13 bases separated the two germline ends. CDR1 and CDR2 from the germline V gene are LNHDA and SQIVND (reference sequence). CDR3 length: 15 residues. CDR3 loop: CASSSIREANEKLFF. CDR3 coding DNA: TGTGCCAGTAGTTCCATCAGGGAAGCTAATGAAAAACTGTTTTTT. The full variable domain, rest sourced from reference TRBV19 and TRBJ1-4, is DGGITQSPKYLFRKEGQNVTLSCEQNLNHDAMYWYRQDPGQGLRLIYYSQIVNDFQKGDIAEGYSVSREKKESFPLTVTSAQKNPTAFYLCASSSIREANEKLFFGSGTQLSVL.

DNA for the CDR3: TGTGCCAGTAGTAAAGGGACAGGGTATACGGTCGGCACTGAAGCTTTCTTT. This translates into CASSKGTGYTVGTEAFF. The gene calls are TRBV19 and TRBJ1-1, with 9 bases fitting TRBD1. The CDR3 runs 17 residues. Germline assignment: CDR1 LNHDA and CDR2 SQIVND (reference sequence). V was pared by 4 bases and J by 4 bases, with 13 bases of the junction left unmatched.

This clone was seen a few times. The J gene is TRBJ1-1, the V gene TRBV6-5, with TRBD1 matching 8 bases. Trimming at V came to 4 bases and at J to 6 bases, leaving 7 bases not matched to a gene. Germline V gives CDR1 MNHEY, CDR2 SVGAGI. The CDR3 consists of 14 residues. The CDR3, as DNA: TGTGCCAGCAGTTGGACAGGGAAAGTCGCTGAAGCTTTCTTT. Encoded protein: CASSWTGKVAEAFF.

The CDR3 nucleotides read TGTGCCCTCGAGTCTTGTATGACAAAGACCTACGAGCAGTACTTC. Amino acids: CALESCMTKTYEQYF. This chain links TRBV6-5 with TRBJ2-7; no definite D call. Germline lookup yields CDR1 MNHEY and CDR2 SVGAGI. Trimming took 11 bases from V and 2 from J, leaving 22 bases between them. The CDR3 covers 15 residues.

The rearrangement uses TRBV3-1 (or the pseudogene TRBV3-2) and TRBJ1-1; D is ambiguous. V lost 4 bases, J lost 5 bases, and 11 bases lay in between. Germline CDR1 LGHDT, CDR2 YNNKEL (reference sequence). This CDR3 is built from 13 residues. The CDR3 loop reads CASSLGEGTEAFF. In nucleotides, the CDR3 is TGTGCCAGCAGCCTGGGAGAAGGAACTGAAGCTTTCTTT.

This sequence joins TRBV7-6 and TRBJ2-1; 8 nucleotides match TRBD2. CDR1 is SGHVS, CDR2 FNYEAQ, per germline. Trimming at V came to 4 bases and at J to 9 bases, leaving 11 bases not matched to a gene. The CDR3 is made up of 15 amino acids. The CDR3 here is CASSSQDQRGTEQFF. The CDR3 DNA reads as TGTGCCAGCAGCTCCCAGGACCAGCGGGGGACTGAGCAGTTCTTC.

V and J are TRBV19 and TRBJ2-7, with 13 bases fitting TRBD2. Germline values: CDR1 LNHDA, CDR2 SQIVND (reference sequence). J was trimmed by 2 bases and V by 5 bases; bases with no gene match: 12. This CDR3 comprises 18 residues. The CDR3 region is CASSLKVGTSGTPYEQYF. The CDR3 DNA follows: TGTGCCAGTAGTCTGAAGGTGGGGACTAGCGGGACCCCCTACGAGCAGTACTTC.

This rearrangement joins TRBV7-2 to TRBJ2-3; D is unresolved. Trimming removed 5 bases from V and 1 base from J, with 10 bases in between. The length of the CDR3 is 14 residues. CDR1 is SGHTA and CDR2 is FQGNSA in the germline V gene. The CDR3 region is CASSKDWGTDTQYF. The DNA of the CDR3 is TGTGCCAGCAGCAAAGACTGGGGCACAGATACGCAGTATTTT.

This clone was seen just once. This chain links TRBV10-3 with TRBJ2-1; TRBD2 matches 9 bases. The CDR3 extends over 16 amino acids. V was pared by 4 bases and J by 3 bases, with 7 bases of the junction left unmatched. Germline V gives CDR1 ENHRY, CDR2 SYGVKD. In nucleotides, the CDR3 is TGTGCCATCAGTGGCGCCGGGACTAGCAACTACAATGAGCAGTTCTTC. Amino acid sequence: CAISGAGTSNYNEQFF.

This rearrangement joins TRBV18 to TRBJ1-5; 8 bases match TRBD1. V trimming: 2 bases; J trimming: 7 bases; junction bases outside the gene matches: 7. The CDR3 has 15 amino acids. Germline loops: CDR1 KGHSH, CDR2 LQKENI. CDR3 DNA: TGTGCCAGCTCACCAACAGGGGGAGGGGACCAGCCCCAGCATTTT. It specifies CASSPTGGGDQPQHF.

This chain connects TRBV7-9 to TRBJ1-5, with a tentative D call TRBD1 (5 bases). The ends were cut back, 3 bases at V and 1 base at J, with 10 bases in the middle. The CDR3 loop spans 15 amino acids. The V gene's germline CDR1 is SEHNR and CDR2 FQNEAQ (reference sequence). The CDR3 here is CASSLGGASNQPQHF. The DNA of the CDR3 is TGTGCCAGCAGCTTGGGGGGTGCAAGCAATCAGCCCCAGCATTTT.

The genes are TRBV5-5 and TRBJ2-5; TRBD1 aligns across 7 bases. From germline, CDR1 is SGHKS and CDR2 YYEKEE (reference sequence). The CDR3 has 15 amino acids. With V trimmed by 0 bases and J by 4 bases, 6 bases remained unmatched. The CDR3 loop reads CASSLEWGQIETQYF. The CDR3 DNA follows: TGTGCCAGCAGCTTGGAGTGGGGACAGATAGAGACCCAGTACTTC. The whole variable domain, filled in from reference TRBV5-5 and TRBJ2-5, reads DAGVTQSPTHLIKTRGQQVTLRCSPISGHKSVSWYQQVLGQGPQFIFQYYEKEERGRGNFPDRFSARQFPNYSSELNVNALLLGDSALYLCASSLEWGQIETQYFGPGTRLLVL.

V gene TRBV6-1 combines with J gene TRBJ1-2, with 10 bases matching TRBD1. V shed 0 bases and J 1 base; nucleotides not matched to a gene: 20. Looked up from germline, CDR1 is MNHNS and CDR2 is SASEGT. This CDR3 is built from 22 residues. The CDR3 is CASSEAASLTGTGALLNYGYTF. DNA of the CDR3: TGTGCCAGCAGTGAAGCGGCCTCATTAACCGGGACAGGGGCCCTCCTTAACTATGGCTACACCTTC.

The CDR3: CASSEAGGNTDTQYF. CDR3 nucleotide sequence: TGTGCCAGCAGTGAGGCGGGGGGGAACACAGATACGCAGTATTTT. The V gene is TRBV25-1, the J gene TRBJ2-3, with 9 bases fitting TRBD2. This CDR3 region has 15 residues. V shed 3 bases, J shed 2 bases, and the junction held 3 bases outside the gene matches. The germline CDR1 and CDR2 sequences are MGHDK and SYGVNS.

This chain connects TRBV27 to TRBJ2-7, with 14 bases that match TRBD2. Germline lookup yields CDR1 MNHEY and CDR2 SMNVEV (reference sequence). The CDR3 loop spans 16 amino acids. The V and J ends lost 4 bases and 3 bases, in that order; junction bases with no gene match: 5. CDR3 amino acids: CASSSSGTSGGYEQYF. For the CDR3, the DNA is TGTGCCAGCAGTTCCTCCGGGACTAGCGGGGGCTACGAGCAGTACTTC.